This is a list of T cell receptor beta chains from one sample in a study of blood T cell repertoires in COVID-19. Profiling relied on immunoSEQ multiplex PCR, and the TCRdb table lists in-frame clones only, not all of them. The table has around 310,000 clones, around 91% seen once. Sequences were obtained from peripheral blood. The origin of the receptors is a woman aged 40 to 50 with COVID-19, enrolled during active disease. Both conserved end residues are part of each CDR3. D genes are given only for firm matches. Size is stated for part of the rows, as once, few or many counts, or as a class when the clone is expanded.

clone size,D gene,J gene,V gene,CDR3 protein,CDR3 DNA
NA,TRBD2,TRBJ2-7,TRBV19,CASSFSSGSRGAYEQYF,TGTGCCAGTAGTTTCTCTAGCGGGAGTAGGGGAGCCTACGAGCAGTACTTC
NA,TRBD2,TRBJ2-5,TRBV7-2,CASSSWGLGETQYF,TGTGCCAGCAGCTCCTGGGGACTAGGAGAGACCCAGTACTTC
NA,NA,TRBJ1-1,TRBV30,CAWSVRREAFF,TGTGCCTGGAGTGTCCGGAGAGAAGCTTTCTTT
NA,TRBD1,TRBJ2-1,TRBV4-3,CASSHRTGNNEQFF,TGCGCCAGCAGCCACAGGACAGGCAACAATGAGCAGTTCTTC
NA,NA,TRBJ1-3,TRBV7-2,CASSLEGPSGNTIYF,TGTGCCAGCAGCTTAGAGGGGCCCTCTGGAAACACCATATATTTT
NA,TRBD2,TRBJ2-7,TRBV6-5,CASSYSLAGGSYEQYF,TGTGCCAGCAGTTACTCTTTAGCGGGAGGCTCCTACGAGCAGTACTTC
NA,NA,TRBJ2-7,TRBV20-1,CSARLIYEQYF,TGCAGTGCTAGATTAATCTACGAGCAGTACTTC
NA,TRBD1,TRBJ2-5,TRBV7-3,CAPLPDLQGLGETQYF,TGTGCCCCGCTGCCGGACTTACAGGGGCTGGGGGAGACCCAGTACTTC
NA,NA,TRBJ1-1,TRBV5-4,CASSLGPTEMNTEAFF,TGTGCCAGCAGCTTGGGCCCCACAGAGATGAACACTGAAGCTTTCTTT
NA,TRBD1,TRBJ2-1,TRBV27,CASGDRRRYNEQFF,TGTGCCAGCGGGGACAGGAGGAGGTACAATGAGCAGTTCTTC
NA,TRBD1,TRBJ2-3,TRBV5-1,CASRLQGPSTDTQYF,TGCGCCAGCAGACTACAGGGGCCTAGCACAGATACGCAGTATTTT
NA,TRBD1,TRBJ2-3,TRBV7-2,CASSPTGADTQYF,TGTGCCAGCAGCCCGACAGGGGCAGATACGCAGTATTTT
NA,TRBD1,TRBJ1-2,TRBV24-1,CATRPGTGYGYTF,TGTGCCACCAGGCCCGGGACAGGCTATGGCTACACCTTC
NA,NA,TRBJ1-1,TRBV30,CAWAPGTMNTEAFF,TGTGCCTGGGCCCCAGGGACTATGAACACTGAAGCTTTCTTT
NA,NA,TRBJ1-5,TRBV19,CASTLLVQGGNQPQHF,TGTGCCAGTACCCTTTTAGTACAGGGCGGCAATCAGCCCCAGCATTTT
NA,TRBD1,TRBJ2-3,TRBV6-2/TRBV6-3,CASSRDRAPDTQYF,TGTGCCAGCAGTCGGGACAGGGCCCCAGATACGCAGTATTTT
NA,NA,TRBJ1-1,TRBV28,CASREGTLNTEAFF,TGTGCCAGCAGGGAAGGGACATTGAACACTGAAGCTTTCTTT
NA,NA,TRBJ2-6,TRBV14,CASSHHNRDSGANVLTF,TGTGCCAGCAGCCACCATAACCGGGACTCTGGGGCCAACGTCCTGACTTTC
NA,NA,TRBJ1-4,TRBV10-3,CAISEKGNNEKLFF,TGTGCCATCAGTGAGAAGGGGAACAATGAAAAACTGTTTTTT
NA,NA,TRBJ2-7,TRBV27,CASKNNPHSSAYEQYF,TGTGCCAGCAAAAACAACCCCCACAGTTCCGCCTACGAGCAGTACTTC
NA,NA,TRBJ1-1,TRBV5-1,CASSLERTAPAFF,TGCGCCAGCAGCTTGGAGCGGACAGCCCCCGCTTTCTTT
NA,TRBD2,TRBJ2-2,TRBV19,CASSPFSGRASDGELFF,TGTGCCAGTAGTCCATTTAGCGGGAGGGCCTCCGACGGGGAGCTGTTTTTT
NA,NA,TRBJ1-1,TRBV7-8,CASSLRHSMNTEAFF,TGTGCCAGCAGCCTACGACACTCAATGAACACTGAAGCTTTCTTT
NA,TRBD1,TRBJ1-3,TRBV30,CACHDRGRNGNTIYF,TGTGCCTGCCACGACAGGGGGCGCAATGGAAACACCATATATTTT
NA,NA,TRBJ1-4,TRBV15,CATSSPGMGEKLFF,TGTGCCACCAGCTCGCCGGGGATGGGGGAAAAACTGTTTTTT
NA,TRBD1,TRBJ1-3,TRBV28,CASGYRGLGNTIYF,TGTGCCAGCGGGTACAGGGGGCTTGGAAACACCATATATTTT
NA,NA,TRBJ1-1,TRBV28,CASSPGGVAPMNTEAFF,TGTGCCAGCAGCCCCGGGGGGGTGGCCCCGATGAACACTGAAGCTTTCTTT
NA,NA,TRBJ2-3,TRBV27,CASSDRGVADTQYF,TGTGCCAGCAGCGACAGAGGTGTGGCAGATACGCAGTATTTT
NA,TRBD1,TRBJ1-1,TRBV19,CASSTPGQRKMNTEAFF,TGTGCCAGTAGTACGCCGGGACAGCGAAAAATGAACACTGAAGCTTTCTTT
NA,NA,TRBJ1-1,TRBV3-1/TRBV3-2,CASSQEGEDYKLNPGAPLDTEAFF,TGTGCCAGCAGCCAAGAAGGGGAAGATTACAAACTCAACCCAGGGGCACCGTTGGACACTGAAGCTTTCTTT
once,NA,TRBJ2-1,TRBV7-6,CASSLRNRDMNEQFF,TGTGCCAGCAGCTTAAGGAACAGGGATATGAATGAGCAGTTCTTC
NA,NA,TRBJ1-5,TRBV19,CASSGQDQPQHF,TGTGCCAGTAGTGGGCAAGATCAGCCCCAGCATTTT
NA,TRBD1,TRBJ1-2,TRBV5-1,CASSLATGGYGYTF,TGCGCCAGCAGCTTGGCCACAGGGGGCTATGGCTACACCTTC
NA,TRBD2,TRBJ2-1,TRBV30,CAHRRAGAVHEQFF,TGTGCCCACCGACGGGCGGGAGCAGTCCATGAGCAGTTCTTC
NA,TRBD1,TRBJ2-2,TRBV5-1,CASSRDRETGELFF,TGCGCCAGCAGCCGGGACAGAGAGACCGGGGAGCTGTTTTTT
NA,TRBD1,TRBJ2-5,TRBV5-1,CASSDDMTGLGGETQYF,TGCGCCAGCAGCGACGACATGACAGGGTTGGGTGGAGAGACCCAGTACTTC
NA,NA,TRBJ2-1,TRBV6-2/TRBV6-3,CASSYIRGIYNEQFF,TGTGCCAGCAGTTACATCCGGGGAATTTACAATGAGCAGTTCTTC
NA,NA,TRBJ1-1,TRBV7-2,CASSLPGLRPDTEAFF,TGTGCCAGCAGCTTGCCGGGACTCCGGCCGGACACTGAAGCTTTCTTT
NA,TRBD1,TRBJ1-1,TRBV5-1,CASSLALGQGRREAFF,TGCGCCAGCAGCTTGGCCTTGGGACAGGGGAGGAGGGAAGCTTTCTTT
NA,NA,TRBJ1-1,TRBV7-3,CASSSYGGNTEAFF,TGTGCCAGCAGCTCTTATGGAGGGAACACTGAAGCTTTCTTT
NA,NA,TRBJ1-5,TRBV19,CASSLSDRLRGGPQHF,TGTGCCAGTAGTCTCTCGGACAGATTGAGAGGGGGGCCCCAGCATTTT
few,NA,TRBJ1-6,TRBV6-2/TRBV6-3,CASSYSQGRPPHF,TGTGCCAGCAGTTACTCGCAGGGGCGACCTCCCCACTTT
NA,TRBD1,TRBJ2-1,TRBV28,CASRAGGTSNEQFF,TGTGCCTCCCGAGCAGGGGGCACTTCCAATGAGCAGTTCTTC
NA,NA,TRBJ1-1,TRBV9,CASSVHRTMNTEAFF,TGTGCCAGCAGCGTTCACAGGACAATGAACACTGAAGCTTTCTTT
few,TRBD1,TRBJ2-6,TRBV7-2,CASNYRGLGANVLTF,TGTGCCAGCAACTACAGGGGGCTAGGGGCCAACGTCCTGACTTTC
NA,NA,TRBJ1-2,TRBV9,CASSPRGGAVGYTF,TGTGCCAGCAGCCCAAGAGGGGGAGCGGTGGGCTACACCTTC
once,NA,TRBJ2-7,TRBV6-5,CASSYGSGSYEQYF,TGTGCCAGCAGTTACGGGTCCGGGTCCTACGAGCAGTACTTC
NA,NA,TRBJ1-4,TRBV7-8,CASSLLRRGEKLFF,TGTGCCAGCAGCTTACTACGGCGGGGCGAAAAACTGTTTTTT
NA,TRBD2,TRBJ2-3,TRBV9,CASSRRGAGADTQYF,TGTGCCAGCTCAAGGCGGGGGGCGGGGGCAGATACGCAGTATTTT
NA,TRBD2,TRBJ2-2,TRBV4-3,CASSQDGIAGVAGELFF,TGCGCCAGCAGCCAAGATGGGATAGCGGGAGTGGCCGGGGAGCTGTTTTTT